Presented here are 30 T cell receptor beta chains from one specimen sequenced in a study of T cells in Graves' hyperthyroidism and ophthalmopathy. Amplified TCR beta CDR3 regions derived from RNA transcripts. An initial round of RT-PCR targeting the TCR CDR3 relied on the HTBI primer set. Each CDR3 protein gets one entry after TCRdb re-called the multiplex PCR reads with MiXCR. The table records tens of thousands of distinct CDR3 sequences, around 40% of them present only once. The sample comprised blood. These receptors all stem from a young woman with Graves' hyperthyroidism.

This clonotype was seen many times. The rearrangement uses TRBV18 and TRBJ2-5; 10 positions agree with TRBD1. The CDR3 spans 15 residues. After removal of 2 bases from V and 7 bases from J, the junction contained 7 bases not matched to a gene. Germline V CDR1 and CDR2: KGHSH, LQKENI. The CDR3 coding sequence is TGTGCCAGCTCACCAGGGACAGGGGCCATCGGGACCCAGTACTTC. As protein: CASSPGTGAIGTQYF.

There are many counts of this clonotype. The chain employs TRBV5-4 and TRBJ2-5; 7 bases line up with TRBD2. V lost 3 bases and J lost 1; bases outside the gene matches: 9. Germline lookup yields CDR1 SGHNT and CDR2 YYREEE (reference sequence). This CDR3 spans 16 amino acids. For the CDR3, the DNA is TGTGCCAGCAGCTCCCGAGGGAGCGGGACCCAAGAGACCCAGTACTTC. It is translated as CASSSRGSGTQETQYF.

A note on this clonotype: The CDR3 does not end in the conserved phenylalanine or tryptophan, so this is likely a read error. CDR3 nucleotides: TGCGCCAGCAGCCGAGAAGTCGGGGGATTAAGAGAAAAACTGTTTTCT. Protein product: CASSREVGGLREKLFS. V and J are TRBV4-1 and TRBJ1-4; D may be TRBD1 (5 bases). Trimming took off 4 bases at V and 8 bases at J, with 20 bases between the two ends. The CDR3 spans 16 residues. The germline gives CDR1 MGHRA, CDR2 YSYEKL.

This clonotype was seen only a few times. The chain has TRBV7-8 and TRBJ2-5; 7 bases are a match to TRBD1. CDR1 SGHVS and CDR2 FQNEAQ come from the germline V gene. The CDR3 spans 12 residues. V lost 10 bases and J lost 2; bases outside the gene matches: 4. Written as DNA, the CDR3 is TGTGCCACCGGGACAGTTCAAGAGACCCAGTACTTC. It translates to CATGTVQETQYF.

Many counts were recorded for this clonotype. The junction does not match germline at one end; this may be a read error. The V call is TRBV12-5, the J call TRBJ2-7, with a weak D call TRBD1 (6 bases). CDR1 is LGHNT, CDR2 FRNRAP, per germline. The CDR3 covers 11 residues. CDR3 amino acids: CASGSGQLFFF. DNA of the CDR3: TGTGCTAGTGGGTCGGGACAACTCTTTTTTTTC.

Notes on this clonotype: An end of the junction does not agree with germline; a read error may underlie this. The V and J genes are TRBV11-2 and TRBJ2-1; D gene uncertain. This CDR3 contains 14 residues. CDR1 is SGHAT and CDR2 is FQNNGV in the germline V gene. The CDR3 loop is CASRGPTRSPEQLF. CDR3 in DNA: TGTGCCAGCAGAGGGCCGACCCGCTCGCCGGAGCAGCTCTTC.

Points on this clonotype: A read error may explain this, as a much larger clone is one base away. The chain links TRBV4-2 to TRBJ2-3; TRBD2 aligns across 11 bases. J gave up 4 bases and V 3 bases, and 6 bases lay outside the gene matches. CDR1 LGHNA and CDR2 YNFKEQ come from the germline V gene. This CDR3 has 16 residues. The DNA for the CDR3 is TGTGCCAGCAGCCATCGTATAGCGGGAGGGCCAGATACGCAGTATTTT. Residues: CASSHRIAGGPDTQYF.

The chain couples TRBV20-1 to TRBJ2-5, with 8 bases matching TRBD1. There are 15 residues in the CDR3. Germline CDR1 DFQATT, CDR2 SNEGSKA (reference sequence). The J segment lost 2 bases and the V segment lost 2 bases, leaving 7 bases of the junction unmatched. The CDR3 sequence: CSARSGTGRQETQYF. The CDR3 DNA reads as TGCAGTGCTAGATCCGGGACAGGACGGCAAGAGACCCAGTACTTC.

This clonotype was counted ten times or more. The chain joins TRBV14 to TRBJ2-7, with D perhaps being TRBD1 or TRBD2 (6 bases each). This CDR3 is built from 15 residues. Trimming removed 4 bases from V and 4 bases from J, with 17 bases in between. Germline loops: CDR1 SGHDN, CDR2 FVKESK. CDR3 amino acids: CASSPFQGGTYEQYF. The CDR3 DNA sequence: TGTGCCAGCAGCCCTTTCCAAGGGGGGACTTACGAGCAGTACTTC.

The genes are TRBV11-3 and TRBJ2-7; D is undetermined. This CDR3 has 13 residues. The V gene lost 3 bases and the J gene lost 4 bases, with 10 bases spanning the gap. Germline V gives CDR1 SGHNT, CDR2 YENEEA. The chain's CDR3 is CASSFYSRYEQYF. In DNA form, the CDR3 reads TGTGCCAGCAGCTTCTATAGTCGGTACGAGCAGTACTTC.

The genes are TRBV29-1 and TRBJ2-7, with D unresolved. Trimming cost V 7 bases and J 7 bases, with 14 bases left between them. Germline CDR1 is SQVTM and CDR2 is ANQGSEA. The length of the CDR3 is 11 residues. CDR3 sequence: CSARWVAEQYF. CDR3 nucleotide sequence: TGCAGCGCGCGGTGGGTGGCAGAGCAGTACTTC.

The sample holds a few counts of this clonotype. CDR3 sequence (DNA): TGTGCCACCCTACAGGGGGCAACTAATGAAAAACTGTTTTTT. Translation gives CATLQGATNEKLFF. This sequence joins TRBV10-3 and TRBJ1-4; 8 positions agree with TRBD1. With V trimmed by 10 bases and J by 0 bases, 4 bases remained unmatched. The CDR3 loop spans 14 amino acids. Germline CDR1 is ENHRY and CDR2 is SYGVKD.

The gene calls are TRBV25-1 and TRBJ2-1; a weak D match, TRBD1 (7 bases). The length of the CDR3 is 13 residues. The ends were cut back, 10 bases at V and 5 bases at J, with 15 bases in the middle. CDR1 and CDR2 (germline): MGHDK, SYGVNS. The CDR3 spells CAKGQGGHNEQFF. In DNA, the CDR3 is TGTGCCAAGGGGCAGGGGGGACACAATGAGCAGTTCTTC.

The chain couples TRBV9 to TRBJ2-1; 11 nucleotides match TRBD2. Trimming cost V 2 bases and J 6 bases; bases outside gene matches: 7. The CDR3 totals 16 residues. CDR1 is SGDLS, CDR2 YYNGEE, per germline. The CDR3 DNA follows: TGTGCCAGCAGCGTGGGTCCCGGGACTAGCGGCAATGAGCAGTTCTTC. Translation: CASSVGPGTSGNEQFF.

This clonotype was recorded many times. The chain carries TRBV28 and TRBJ2-7; TRBD1 is a possible D gene (6 bases). Germline CDR1 and CDR2: MDHEN and SYDVKM. Between the trimmed V and J ends, which lost 7 bases and 4 bases, there was a span of 14 bases. The CDR3 runs to 13 residues. The chain's CDR3 is CASKTGIRYEQYF. In DNA, the CDR3 is TGTGCCAGCAAAACAGGGATACGATACGAGCAGTACTTC.

The chain combines TRBV19 with TRBJ1-6, with D tentatively TRBD1 (5 bases). Germline lookup yields CDR1 LNHDA and CDR2 SQIVND (reference sequence). This CDR3 contains 15 residues. V was trimmed by 6 bases and J by 13 bases, leaving 22 bases between them. The CDR3 is CASSRSGSGAFPLHF. Written as DNA, the CDR3 is TGTGCCAGTAGCCGTAGCGGGAGTGGGGCCTTTCCCCTCCACTTT. Variable domain in full (rest from reference TRBV19 and TRBJ1-6): DGGITQSPKYLFRKEGQNVTLSCEQNLNHDAMYWYRQDPGQGLRLIYYSQIVNDFQKGDIAEGYSVSREKKESFPLTVTSAQKNPTAFYLCASSRSGSGAFPLHFGNGTRLTVT.

The genes are TRBV19 and TRBJ1-6; perhaps TRBD1 as D (5 bases). The CDR3 loop spans 13 amino acids. Trimming cost V 4 bases and J 7 bases, with 8 bases left between them. From germline, CDR1 is LNHDA and CDR2 SQIVND (reference sequence). The DNA for the CDR3 is TGTGCCAGTAGTAGTAAGGGGAATTCACCCCTCCACTTT. This codes for CASSSKGNSPLHF.

This clonotype occurred many times. This chain uses TRBV12-3 or TRBV12-4 with TRBJ2-7; 7 bases align to TRBD2. V dropped 3 bases and J dropped 2; count of bases not matched to a gene: 7. The CDR3 runs to 15 residues. CDR3 amino acids: CASSFWQAGTYEQYF. The DNA of the CDR3 is TGTGCCAGCAGTTTTTGGCAAGCGGGGACCTACGAGCAGTACTTC.

V and J are TRBV29-1 and TRBJ2-5; either TRBD1 or TRBD2 may supply D (5 bases each). Trimming shortened V by 3 bases and J by 5 bases, and 13 bases separated the two germline ends. This CDR3 has 13 amino acids. Per the germline V gene, CDR1 is SQVTM and CDR2 is ANQGSEA. The CDR3: CSVEGPTGETQYF. In nucleotides, the CDR3 is TGCAGCGTTGAGGGGCCGACGGGGGAGACCCAGTACTTC.

The V call is TRBV15, the J call TRBJ1-2; no definite D call. This CDR3 has 13 residues. The ends were cut back, 3 bases at V and 2 bases at J, with 7 bases in the middle. Per germline, CDR1 LNHNV and CDR2 YYDKDF (reference sequence). This chain's CDR3 is CATSSDLNYGYTF. The CDR3 region has the DNA TGTGCCACCAGCAGCGACCTCAACTATGGCTACACCTTC.

Many counts were recorded for this clonotype. CDR3 sequence (DNA): TGTGCCAGCAGCTTGGGGGGGGTCGACACCGGGGAGCTGTTTTTT. This sequence encodes CASSLGGVDTGELFF. The chain uses TRBV5-4 and TRBJ2-2; possibly TRBD2 for D (6 bases). Germline loops: CDR1 SGHNT, CDR2 YYREEE (reference sequence). V shed 0 bases and J shed 3 bases, with 9 bases lying between them. The CDR3 consists of 15 residues.

This clonotype showed up many times. The J gene is TRBJ2-2, the V gene TRBV7-3; D remains ambiguous. From germline, CDR1 is SGHTA and CDR2 FQGTGA. This CDR3 spans 13 amino acids. V lost 5 bases to trimming and J lost 2 bases, with 6 bases between them. CDR3 nucleotides: TGTGCCAGCAGCCCCCAAAACACCGGGGAGCTGTTTTTT. It translates to CASSPQNTGELFF.

In the case of this clonotype: One junction end does not reproduce the germline sequence, and a read error may be involved. This rearrangement joins TRBV20-1 to TRBJ2-1; D is possibly TRBD2 (6 bases). This CDR3 has 16 residues. Germline V gene sequence: CDR1 DFQATT, CDR2 SNEGSKA (reference sequence). The DNA of the CDR3 is TGCAGTGTTAGAGAAATCACGGGGGTTCGATACAATGAGCAGTTCTTC. This codes for CSVREITGVRYNEQFF.

This clonotype was recorded only once. The chain combines TRBV7-2 with TRBJ1-5; perhaps TRBD1 as D (5 bases). V lost 1 base to trimming and J lost 1 base, with 8 bases between them. Per the germline V gene, CDR1 is SGHTA and CDR2 is FQGNSA. There are 15 residues in the CDR3. The CDR3 DNA sequence: TGTGCCAGCAGCTTAGGGGGCGTAAGCAATCAGCCCCAGCATTTT. This encodes CASSLGGVSNQPQHF. The full variable domain, its missing parts supplied by reference TRBV7-2 and TRBJ1-5, is GAGVSQSPSNKVTEKGKDVELRCDPISGHTALYWYRQSLGQGLEFLIYFQGNSAPDKSGLPSDRFSAERTGGSVSTLTIQRTQQEDSAVYLCASSLGGVSNQPQHFGDGTRLSIL.

In this sample, this clonotype turned up a few times. The V gene is TRBV20-1, the J gene TRBJ2-3; 15 nucleotides line up with TRBD2. CDR1 and CDR2 (germline): DFQATT, SNEGSKA (reference sequence). The V and J ends lost 6 bases and 5 bases, in that order; junction bases with no gene match: 12. This CDR3 has 17 residues. The CDR3 DNA sequence: TGCAGTGCCCTAGGACTAGCGGGAGGGCCTCAGGAAGATACGCAGTATTTT. This encodes CSALGLAGGPQEDTQYF.

This clonotype was counted ten times or more. The chain combines TRBV5-1 with TRBJ1-4; D remains unclear. Trimming removed 1 base at V and 2 bases at J, with 9 bases between. This CDR3 is built from 15 residues. The germline V gene encodes CDR1 SGHRS and CDR2 YFSETQ. DNA of the CDR3: TGCGCCAGCAGCTTGTCGGGGTTGACTAATGAAAAACTGTTTTTT. Translated, it gives CASSLSGLTNEKLFF.

V is TRBV5-1 and J is TRBJ2-3; 9 nucleotides match TRBD2. The ends lost 4 bases at V and 2 bases at J; junction bases unmatched: 11. CDR1 is SGHRS and CDR2 is YFSETQ in the germline V gene. CDR3 length: 17 amino acids. Here the CDR3 DNA reads TGCGCCAGCAGCCGGGGGGTAGCGGGAGTGGTCACAGATACGCAGTATTTT. The encoded protein is CASSRGVAGVVTDTQYF.

At least ten counts were recorded for this clonotype. The CDR3 protein is CASSDLRQGNIQYF. For the CDR3, the DNA is TGCGCCAGCAGTGACTTACGGCAGGGAAACATTCAGTACTTC. J is TRBJ2-4 and V is TRBV10-2; D possibly corresponds to TRBD1 (5 bases). The germline V gene has CDR1 WSHSY and CDR2 SAAADI. Trimming removed 3 bases at V and 6 bases at J, with 12 bases between. This CDR3 region has 14 residues.

This clonotype was recorded at least ten times. The chain employs TRBV20-1 and TRBJ1-5, with TRBD1 matching 7 bases. The trim removed 0 bases at V and 7 bases at J, leaving 12 bases unmatched. The CDR3 runs 16 residues. Germline lookup yields CDR1 DFQATT and CDR2 SNEGSKA (reference sequence). This CDR3 reads CSARDFRAGGKQPQHF. CDR3 bases: TGCAGTGCTAGAGATTTCCGGGCAGGGGGTAAACAGCCCCAGCATTTT.

By sample share, this clonotype is medium-sized. The rearrangement joins TRBV10-2 to TRBJ2-5; a weak D match, TRBD2 (6 bases). The germline V gene has CDR1 WSHSY and CDR2 SAAADI. This CDR3 contains 15 residues. V shed 3 bases and J shed 2 bases, with 13 bases lying between them. This CDR3 reads CASSETGEWQETQYF. The CDR3 DNA sequence: TGCGCCAGCAGTGAAACGGGAGAATGGCAAGAGACCCAGTACTTC.